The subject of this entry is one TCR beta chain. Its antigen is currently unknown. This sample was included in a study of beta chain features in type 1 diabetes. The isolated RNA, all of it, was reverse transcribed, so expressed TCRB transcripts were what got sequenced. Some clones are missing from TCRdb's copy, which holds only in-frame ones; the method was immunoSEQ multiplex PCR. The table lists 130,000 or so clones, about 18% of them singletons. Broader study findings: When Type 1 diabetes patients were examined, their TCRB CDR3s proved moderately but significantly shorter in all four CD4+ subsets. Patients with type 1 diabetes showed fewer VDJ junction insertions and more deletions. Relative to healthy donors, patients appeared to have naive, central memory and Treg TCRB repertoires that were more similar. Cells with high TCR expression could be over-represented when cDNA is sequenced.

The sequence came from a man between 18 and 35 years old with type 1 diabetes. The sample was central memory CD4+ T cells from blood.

CDR3 loop: CASSLFGGAPNIQYF. CDR3 DNA sequence: TGTGCCAGCAGCTTATTCGGGGGGGCCCCGAACATTCAGTACTTC. The chain joins TRBV7-2 to TRBJ2-4; 8 positions match TRBD2. Trimming cost V 2 bases and J 7 bases; bases outside gene matches: 7. This CDR3 region has 15 residues. Germline V gene lookup returns CDR1 SGHTA and CDR2 FQGNSA.